The TCR beta chain described here comes from a study of blood T cell repertoires in COVID-19 (dated by TCRdb to 2020 to 2021). With respect to the entire study: The collaborator samples originated in the United States, Italy and Spain and spanned the acute and convalescent phases of COVID-19. The material from the prospective study consisted of cDNA or gDNA derived from T cells, B-cell-depleted T cells, or PBMCs. The dataset comprised deeply sampled blood TCRbeta repertoires from subjects exposed to, actively infected with, or recovered from COVID-19. A freely available public database, intended as a resource for researchers studying the immune response to SARS-CoV-2, is where the repertoires were released. The samples were drawn from two sources: the first 160 participants of the ongoing ImmuneRACE study, and 1,000 to 1,500 subjects contributed by 6 global collaborators. Sample metadata almost always included a de-identified subject ID, COVID-19 status, age in years and sex. Where HLA class I and class II types were available, the types were taken from metadata supplied by the sample provider, not from assay-based typing.

The collaborating institutions used their own protocols to collect whole blood in K2EDTA tubes. For TCRbeta analysis, collaborators shipped samples in one of three forms: frozen whole blood, isolated PBMCs, or DNA extracted from either of those sample types. This clone was seen just once. The clone's antigen remains unknown. No base quality information exists; no much larger clone differs at one position. Summary of the overall study and its limitations: The amount of clinical and demographic metadata varied by source and participant and was provided uncurated.

TCRbeta CDR3 regions were amplified from genomic DNA by means of the immunoSEQ Assay, a bias-controlled multiplex PCR. The published analysis was carried out like this. Within the assay, amplification of reference gene primers was used to estimate how many nucleated cells each sample contained. To quantify the absolute abundance of each unique TCRbeta CDR3 rearrangement, sequence reads were collapsed and filtered. For each sample, productive Simpson clonality was calculated by taking the square root of Simpson's diversity index across productive rearrangements. Not all clones reach the TCRdb copy of this immuneACCESS table, which keeps in-frame sequences only. Checked studies attribute under half of the gap to unresolved V genes and leave the rest unexplained. The D gene and trimming were derived from the DNA, and the V and J assignments and clone size from that table. Present in this sample are 65,000 to 85,000 clones, around 82% of which were seen just once. About 5% of the sample comes from the top ten.

The CDR3 spans 12 residues, from the cysteine through the phenylalanine. Only CDR3 DNA is held: 36 bases, read in frame from base 1. Trimming takes 2 bases from V and 8 bases from J, and the germline ends sit 7 bases apart. In the germline V gene, CDR1 corresponds to SGHTA and CDR2 to FQGNSA. Sample: peripheral blood. The rearrangement combines TRBV7-2 with TRBJ2-1; the D gene is possibly TRBD2, with 6 bases matching. This clonotype originated in a man in his forties or fifties with active COVID-19. The CDR3 in this case is CASSLSGHEQFF. Here is the DNA: TGTGCCAGCAGCTTAAGCGGGCATGAGCAGTTCTTC. Reference TRBV7-2 and TRBJ2-1 proteins supply the regions before and after the CDR3; the full variable domain is: GAGVSQSPSNKVTEKGKDVELRCDPISGHTALYWYRQSLGQGLEFLIYFQGNSAPDKSGLPSDRFSAERTGGSVSTLTIQRTQQEDSAVYLCASSLSGHEQFFGPGTRLTVL.